The 5 T cell receptor beta chains below were found in one sample sequenced in a study of beta chain features in type 1 diabetes. Expressed TCRB transcripts were sequenced, since all the RNA that had been isolated was reverse transcribed. Data came from immunoSEQ multiplex PCR; TCRdb stores just in-frame clones and leaves some out. The sample records 130,000 to 150,000 clones, less than 9% being singletons. Sequencing was performed on central memory CD4+ T cells from blood. Receptors originate from a woman in her twenties or thirties in good health.

The chain couples TRBV14 to TRBJ2-1, with 10 bases lining up with TRBD2. CDR3 length: 17 amino acids. The germline V gene has CDR1 SGHDN and CDR2 FVKESK. J was trimmed by 5 bases and V by 4 bases; bases with no gene match: 11. In DNA, the CDR3 is TGTGCCAGCAGCCCGTCGCTCGGGACTAGCGCCCACAATGAGCAGTTCTTC. Translating gives CASSPSLGTSAHNEQFF.

This clone was detected only a few times. CDR3 bases: TGTGCCAGCAGCCCCCCGGGGACTAGCGGGAGAAGTAATGAGCAGTTCTTC. Translating gives CASSPPGTSGRSNEQFF. The chain employs TRBV7-3 and TRBJ2-1; 14 bases are a match to TRBD2. Germline CDR1 SGHTA, CDR2 FQGTGA. J lost 7 bases, V lost 5 bases, and 10 bases had no gene match. The CDR3 contains 17 residues.

The gene calls are TRBV2 and TRBJ2-1, with 10 bases matching TRBD2. The trim removed 6 bases at V and 6 bases at J, leaving 5 bases unmatched. This CDR3 contains 14 residues. From germline, CDR1 is SNHLY and CDR2 FYNNEI. The CDR3 region has the DNA TGTGCCAGCAGCCTTAGCGGGGGGCTCAATGAGCAGTTCTTC. Protein product: CASSLSGGLNEQFF. The full variable domain, in which reference TRBV2 and TRBJ2-1 provide the parts outside the CDR3, is EPEVTQTPSHQVTQMGQEVILRCVPISNHLYFYWYRQILGQKVEFLVSFYNNEISEKSEIFDDQFSVERPDGSNFTLKIRSTKLEDSAMYFCASSLSGGLNEQFFGPGTRLTVL.

V gene TRBV4-3 combines with J gene TRBJ2-1; 7 positions agree with TRBD2. The CDR3 is 15 residues long. V was clipped by 4 bases and J by 4 bases; unmatched bases: 7. Germline-derived CDR1 and CDR2 are LGHNA and YSLEER. CDR3 protein: CASSLGLAAYNEQFF. The CDR3, as DNA: TGCGCCAGCAGCCTGGGTCTAGCGGCTTACAATGAGCAGTTCTTC.

This clone has just a few counts. This sequence joins TRBV7-9 and TRBJ1-2, with D perhaps matching TRBD1 (5 bases). V lost 1 base and J 8 bases, leaving 11 bases between the germline ends. CDR3 size: 13 residues. The germline CDR1 and CDR2 sequences are SEHNR and FQNEAQ (reference sequence). The DNA of the CDR3 is TGTGCCAGCAGCTTAGGCGGGGACGAAGGCTACACCTTC. It codes for CASSLGGDEGYTF.